Shown below are 27 T cell receptor beta chains from a single sample sequenced in a study of T cell changes during pregnancy in multiple sclerosis. TCRdb's table, derived via immunoSEQ multiplex PCR, lists solely in-frame clones and lacks some. Counted here are some 70,000 clones, approximately 87% occurring once; the ten biggest clones make up 8% to 9.5%. This material consisted of peripheral blood, taken after pregnancy. The source is a female donor in good health, enrolled as a control in a pregnancy study.

The chain combines TRBV5-1 with TRBJ2-5, with 14 bases matching TRBD2. The CDR3 is made up of 17 amino acids. Per germline, CDR1 SGHRS and CDR2 YFSETQ. The ends lost 4 bases at V and 3 bases at J; junction bases unmatched: 8. In nucleotides, the CDR3 is TGCGCCAGCAGCCCTGGGACTAGCGGGGGAAAAAAAGAGACCCAGTACTTC. It codes for CASSPGTSGGKKETQYF.

This rearrangement joins TRBV30 to TRBJ1-1; weak D call: TRBD1 (5 bases). This CDR3 has 13 residues. CDR1 is GTSNPN, CDR2 SVGIG, per germline (reference sequence). The V gene lost 3 bases and the J gene lost 0 bases, with 8 bases spanning the gap. The CDR3 here is CAWSDSLNTEAFF. CDR3 DNA: TGTGCCTGGAGCGACAGCTTGAACACTGAAGCTTTCTTT.

This clone came up a few times. V is TRBV7-2 and J is TRBJ2-5; D is perhaps TRBD2 (5 bases). The CDR3 sequence is 16 residues long. V was clipped by 5 bases and J by 2 bases, with 18 bases between them. Germline CDR1 is SGHTA and CDR2 is FQGNSA. CDR3 residues: CASSPRTVGRQETQYF. The CDR3 DNA sequence: TGTGCCAGCAGCCCGCGGACTGTAGGACGTCAAGAGACCCAGTACTTC.

The rearrangement links TRBV5-1 to TRBJ2-3; 9 bases agree with TRBD2. CDR3 size: 16 residues. Germline V gives CDR1 SGHRS, CDR2 YFSETQ. V lost 0 bases and J lost 4; bases outside the gene matches: 6. CDR3 region: CASSLGAGGPSDTQYF. CDR3 bases: TGCGCCAGCAGCTTGGGTGCGGGAGGGCCCTCAGATACGCAGTATTTT.

This chain links TRBV5-1 with TRBJ1-1; tentative D call: TRBD1 (5 bases). The V and J ends lost 4 bases and 1 base respectively, with 14 bases between them. The CDR3 totals 15 residues. Per germline, CDR1 SGHRS and CDR2 YFSETQ. The CDR3 here is CASSLYRLKNTEAFF. Here the CDR3 DNA reads TGCGCCAGCAGCCTTTACAGGCTGAAGAACACTGAAGCTTTCTTT.

The chain combines TRBV7-9 with TRBJ2-1; TRBD1 matches at 8 bases. Germline V gene lookup returns CDR1 SEHNR and CDR2 FQNEAQ (reference sequence). The V segment lost 1 base and the J segment 9 bases; nucleotides outside the gene matches: 5. This CDR3 is built from 14 residues. The chain's CDR3 is CASSLETGVAEQFF. The CDR3 bases are TGTGCCAGCAGCTTAGAGACAGGGGTGGCTGAGCAGTTCTTC.

The chain recombines TRBV6-1 with TRBJ2-1, with TRBD1 matching over 7 bases. This CDR3 has 16 residues. The J segment lost 8 bases and the V segment lost 2 bases, leaving 12 bases of the junction unmatched. Germline assignment: CDR1 MNHNS and CDR2 SASEGT. The CDR3, as DNA: TGTGCCAGCAGTGAAATGACGGGACAGTGGGTCTATGAGCAGTTCTTC. As protein: CASSEMTGQWVYEQFF.

The J gene is TRBJ1-5, the V gene TRBV9; D uncertain. The CDR3 is made up of 14 amino acids. Germline values: CDR1 SGDLS, CDR2 YYNGEE. The V end was cut by 4 bases, the J end by 10 bases, with 18 bases between. CDR3 sequence reads: CASSLGSGGEPQHF. CDR3 in DNA: TGTGCCAGCAGCTTAGGGTCAGGAGGAGAACCCCAGCATTTT.

J is TRBJ2-7 and V is TRBV19, with TRBD1 identical over 7 bases. Germline lookup yields CDR1 LNHDA and CDR2 SQIVND (reference sequence). The CDR3 sequence is 15 residues long. The V segment lost 7 bases and the J segment 6 bases; nucleotides outside the gene matches: 15. CDR3 DNA sequence: TGTGCCAGTACCTTACGAACAGGGGTCGGAGGCGAGCAGTACTTC. It is translated as CASTLRTGVGGEQYF. Filled out from reference TRBV19 and TRBJ2-7, the complete variable domain reads DGGITQSPKYLFRKEGQNVTLSCEQNLNHDAMYWYRQDPGQGLRLIYYSQIVNDFQKGDIAEGYSVSREKKESFPLTVTSAQKNPTAFYLCASTLRTGVGGEQYFGPGTRLTVT.

The genes are TRBV11-3 and TRBJ1-1, with D unclear. CDR3 length equals 13 residues. Per germline, CDR1 SGHNT and CDR2 YENEEA. Trimming stripped 0 bases from V and 7 bases from J, with 9 bases between. CDR3 sequence: CASSLEALNEAFF. Written as DNA, the CDR3 is TGTGCCAGCAGCTTAGAGGCCCTCAATGAAGCTTTCTTT.

This rearrangement joins TRBV4-1 to TRBJ2-2, with 10 bases matching TRBD2. The V segment lost 4 bases and the J segment 4 bases; nucleotides outside the gene matches: 3. The length of the CDR3 is 15 residues. Germline V gene sequence: CDR1 MGHRA, CDR2 YSYEKL. The DNA of the CDR3 is TGCGCCAGCAGCCGAAGCGGGAGGGTCACCGGGGAGCTGTTTTTT. This sequence encodes CASSRSGRVTGELFF.

The chain joins TRBV5-1 to TRBJ1-2, with D perhaps TRBD1 (6 bases). This CDR3 contains 15 residues. Germline CDR1 and CDR2: SGHRS and YFSETQ. With 4 bases removed from V and 0 bases from J, the gap between germline ends came to 13 bases. CDR3 bases: TGCGCCAGCAGCGCACAGGGCTCCGCTAACTATGGCTACACCTTC. It translates to CASSAQGSANYGYTF. Looking up the rest from reference TRBV5-1 and TRBJ1-2 gives the full variable domain: KAGVTQTPRYLIKTRGQQVTLSCSPISGHRSVSWYQQTPGQGLQFLFEYFSETQRNKGNFPGRFSGRQFSNSRSEMNVSTLELGDSALYLCASSAQGSANYGYTFGSGTRLTVV.

The chain has TRBV7-6 and TRBJ2-2, with a tentative D call TRBD2 (5 bases). Trimming left V 5 bases short and J 5 bases short, with 21 bases between. Per the germline V gene, CDR1 is SGHVS and CDR2 is FNYEAQ. CDR3 length: 17 amino acids. The CDR3 nucleotides read TGTGCCAGCAGCCAGGTTGGGAGTAGTTCCATAACCGGGGAGCTGTTTTTT. This encodes CASSQVGSSSITGELFF.

The CDR3 DNA sequence: TGCGCCAGCAGCCAAGGGACTAGCGGGAGATCATTATCCTACGAGCAGTACTTC. Translating it yields CASSQGTSGRSLSYEQYF. The rearrangement links TRBV4-1 to TRBJ2-7, with 13 bases identical to TRBD2. Germline assignment: CDR1 MGHRA and CDR2 YSYEKL. The CDR3 covers 18 residues. The V and J ends lost 1 base and 1 base, in that order; junction bases with no gene match: 7.

V is TRBV5-1 and J is TRBJ2-5; TRBD1 might be the D (5 bases). Germline loops: CDR1 SGHRS, CDR2 YFSETQ. The germline V and J ends were trimmed by 3 bases and 1 base, with 10 bases remaining between them. The CDR3 runs 14 residues. CDR3 in DNA: TGCGCCAGCAGCTCAGGGTCTGGCCAAGAGACCCAGTACTTC. Its protein product is CASSSGSGQETQYF. Full variable domain (outside the CDR3, taken from reference TRBV5-1 and TRBJ2-5): KAGVTQTPRYLIKTRGQQVTLSCSPISGHRSVSWYQQTPGQGLQFLFEYFSETQRNKGNFPGRFSGRQFSNSRSEMNVSTLELGDSALYLCASSSGSGQETQYFGPGTRLLVL.

In its sample, this clone was seen once. This chain uses TRBV16 with TRBJ1-1; 9 bases are shared with TRBD1. Germline loops: CDR1 KGHSY, CDR2 FQNENV. There are 14 residues in the CDR3. The V and J ends lost 3 bases and 5 bases, in that order; junction bases with no gene match: 4. For the CDR3, the DNA is TGTGCCAGCAGCCAGGACAGGGGAAATACTGAAGCTTTCTTT. It translates to CASSQDRGNTEAFF.

The V call is TRBV2, the J call TRBJ2-7, with D possibly TRBD1 on 5 matching bases. The germline CDR1 and CDR2 sequences are SNHLY and FYNNEI. The CDR3 is 16 amino acids. V lost 2 bases and J 3 bases, leaving 17 bases between the germline ends. CDR3 region: CASSESSIGQGYEQYF. Here the CDR3 DNA reads TGTGCCAGCAGTGAATCTTCTATAGGGCAGGGCTACGAGCAGTACTTC.

The chain combines TRBV5-5 with TRBJ1-6; 8 nucleotides agree with TRBD1. This CDR3 has 15 residues. V lost 2 bases to trimming and J lost 7 bases; unmatched junction nucleotides: 5. Germline V gives CDR1 SGHKS, CDR2 YYEKEE (reference sequence). The CDR3 here is CASSFQQGGNSPLHF. The CDR3, as DNA: TGTGCCAGCAGCTTCCAACAGGGGGGAAATTCACCCCTCCACTTT.

The rearrangement joins TRBV6-5 to TRBJ1-1; D is perhaps TRBD1 (6 bases). Germline CDR1 MNHEY, CDR2 SVGAGI. This CDR3 contains 15 residues. V was cut by 11 bases and J by 5 bases, with 24 bases left in between. CDR3 residues: CASKTLQGGGTEAFF. The DNA for the CDR3 is TGTGCCTCAAAGACGTTACAGGGCGGTGGAACTGAAGCTTTCTTT.

This sequence joins TRBV23-1 and TRBJ1-4; D might be TRBD1 (5 bases). TRBV23-1 is an ORF, with its function uncertain. V was cut by 2 bases and J by 8 bases, with 12 bases left in between. The CDR3 runs 14 residues. The CDR3 nucleotides are TGCGCCAGCAGTCAAATTTGGAGGGGCGAAAAACTGTTTTTT. It specifies CASSQIWRGEKLFF.

The CDR3 region has the DNA TGTGCCAGTAGTACAGGGGTTGATGGCTACACCTTC. It encodes CASSTGVDGYTF. This chain links TRBV19 with TRBJ1-2; possibly TRBD1 for D (6 bases). Trimming pared 4 bases from V and 6 bases from J, leaving 9 bases between. Per germline, CDR1 LNHDA and CDR2 SQIVND (reference sequence). This CDR3 contains 12 residues.

The rearrangement links TRBV19 to TRBJ1-3; 8 nucleotides align to TRBD1. CDR3 length: 14 amino acids. V was pared by 9 bases and J by 2 bases, with 6 bases of the junction left unmatched. CDR1 and CDR2 (germline): LNHDA, SQIVND (reference sequence). CDR3 DNA sequence: TGTGCCAGCACCCGGACAGGGACTGGAAACACCATATATTTT. It translates to CASTRTGTGNTIYF.

This clone has just one count. CDR3 loop: CASSQDPLGRREEKLFF. The CDR3 DNA reads TGCGCCAGCAGCCAAGACCCCTTGGGGCGGCGAGAAGAAAAACTGTTTTTT. The rearrangement links TRBV4-3 to TRBJ1-4, with D tentatively TRBD1 (5 bases). Germline loops: CDR1 LGHNA, CDR2 YSLEER. The V and J ends lost 0 bases and 8 bases respectively, with 19 bases between them. This CDR3 is 17 amino acids long.

V gene TRBV7-9 combines with J gene TRBJ1-1; no clear D gene. There are 11 residues in the CDR3. Trimming took 5 bases from V and 6 from J, leaving 7 bases between them. Germline loops: CDR1 SEHNR, CDR2 FQNEAQ (reference sequence). The CDR3: CASSILAEAFF. CDR3 bases: TGTGCCAGCAGCATCTTAGCTGAAGCTTTCTTT.

This clone appeared many times. The V gene is TRBV4-1, the J gene TRBJ2-7; tentatively, D is TRBD1 (6 bases). The CDR3 covers 15 residues. Per germline, CDR1 MGHRA and CDR2 YSYEKL. V was clipped by 1 base and J by 2 bases, with 12 bases between them. As DNA, the CDR3 is TGCGCCAGCAGCCAAGTGGTCCCAGGGGCCTACGAGCAGTACTTC. This translates into CASSQVVPGAYEQYF.

The V call is TRBV7-9, the J call TRBJ1-1; 7 bases match TRBD1. Trimming took 5 bases from V and 0 from J; bases not matched to a gene: 6. The CDR3 runs 15 residues. CDR1 and CDR2 from the germline V gene are SEHNR and FQNEAQ (reference sequence). The CDR3 coding sequence is TGTGCCAGCAGCCCGCCGGGACAGATGAACACTGAAGCTTTCTTT. This gives the protein CASSPPGQMNTEAFF.

The gene calls are TRBV25-1 and TRBJ1-4; perhaps TRBD1 as D (5 bases). The CDR3 runs 15 residues. The germline V and J ends were trimmed by 2 bases and 5 bases, with 12 bases remaining between them. CDR1 is MGHDK and CDR2 is SYGVNS in the germline V gene. CDR3 in DNA: TGTGCCAGCAGTGAAACGGGACTCAGAAATGAAAAACTGTTTTTT. It translates to CASSETGLRNEKLFF. Combining the CDR3 with reference TRBV25-1 and TRBJ1-4 gives the whole variable domain EADIYQTPRYLVIGTGKKITLECSQTMGHDKMYWYQQDPGMELHLIHYSYGVNSTEKGDLSSESTVSRIRTEHFPLTLESARPSHTSQYLCASSETGLRNEKLFFGSGTQLSVL.